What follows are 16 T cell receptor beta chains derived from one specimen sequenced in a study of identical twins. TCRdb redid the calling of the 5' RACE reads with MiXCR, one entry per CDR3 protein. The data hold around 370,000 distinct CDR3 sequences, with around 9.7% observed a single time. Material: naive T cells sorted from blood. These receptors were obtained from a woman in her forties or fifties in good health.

The DNA for the CDR3 is TGTGCCAGCAGCCTAAGACAGGGAAGACACAATGAGCAGTTCTTC. Residues: CASSLRQGRHNEQFF. The chain recombines TRBV11-3 with TRBJ2-1; 7 bases are a match to TRBD1. This CDR3 has 15 residues. V gave up 5 bases and J gave up 5 bases; unmatched junction bases: 9. The germline V gene encodes CDR1 SGHNT and CDR2 YENEEA.

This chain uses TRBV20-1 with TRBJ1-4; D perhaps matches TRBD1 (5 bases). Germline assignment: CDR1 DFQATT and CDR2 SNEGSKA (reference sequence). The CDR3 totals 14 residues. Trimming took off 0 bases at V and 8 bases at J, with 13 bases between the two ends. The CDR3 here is CSARDSMRTEKLFF. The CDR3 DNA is TGCAGTGCTAGAGACAGTATGAGGACAGAAAAACTGTTTTTT.

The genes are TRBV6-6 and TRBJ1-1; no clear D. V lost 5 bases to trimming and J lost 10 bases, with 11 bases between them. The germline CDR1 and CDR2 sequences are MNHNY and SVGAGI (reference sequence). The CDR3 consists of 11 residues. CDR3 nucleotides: TGTGCCAGCAGTCTGAACATAGCAGCTTTCTTT. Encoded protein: CASSLNIAAFF.

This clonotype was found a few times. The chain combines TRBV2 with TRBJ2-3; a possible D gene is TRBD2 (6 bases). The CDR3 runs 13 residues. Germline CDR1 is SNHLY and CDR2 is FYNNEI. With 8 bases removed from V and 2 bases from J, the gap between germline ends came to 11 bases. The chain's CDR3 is CASLLASTDTQYF. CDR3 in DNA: TGTGCCAGCCTCCTAGCGTCCACAGATACGCAGTATTTT.

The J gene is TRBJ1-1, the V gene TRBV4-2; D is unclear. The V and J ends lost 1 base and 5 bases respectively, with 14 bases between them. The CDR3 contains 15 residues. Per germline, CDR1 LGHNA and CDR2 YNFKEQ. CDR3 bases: TGTGCCAGCAGCCAAGTTAGCCTGCTTGTAACTGAAGCTTTCTTT. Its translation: CASSQVSLLVTEAFF.

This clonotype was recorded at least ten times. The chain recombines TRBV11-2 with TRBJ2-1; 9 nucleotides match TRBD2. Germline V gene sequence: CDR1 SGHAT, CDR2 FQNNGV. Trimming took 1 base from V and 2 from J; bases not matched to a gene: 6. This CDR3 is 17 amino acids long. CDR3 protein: CASSLGRGRATYNEQFF. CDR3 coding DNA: TGTGCCAGCAGCTTAGGTCGCGGGAGGGCCACCTACAATGAGCAGTTCTTC.

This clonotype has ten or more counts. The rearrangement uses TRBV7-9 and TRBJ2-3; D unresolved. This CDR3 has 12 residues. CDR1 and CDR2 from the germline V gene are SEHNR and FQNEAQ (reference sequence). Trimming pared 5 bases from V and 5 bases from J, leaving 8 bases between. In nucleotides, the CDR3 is TGTGCCAGCAGCCGGTGGGGAGATACGCAGTATTTT. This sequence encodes CASSRWGDTQYF. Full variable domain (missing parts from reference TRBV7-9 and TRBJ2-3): DTGVSQNPRHKITKRGQNVTFRCDPISEHNRLYWYRQTLGQGPEFLTYFQNEAQLEKSRLLSDRFSAERPKGSFSTLEIQRTEQGDSAMYLCASSRWGDTQYFGPGTRLTVL.

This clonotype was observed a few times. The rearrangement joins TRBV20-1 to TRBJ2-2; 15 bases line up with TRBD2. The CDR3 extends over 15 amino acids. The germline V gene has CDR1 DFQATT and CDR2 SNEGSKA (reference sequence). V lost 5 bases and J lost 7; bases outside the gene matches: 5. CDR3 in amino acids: CSALWTSGRGGELFF. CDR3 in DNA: TGCAGTGCTCTCTGGACTAGCGGGAGGGGCGGGGAGCTGTTTTTT.

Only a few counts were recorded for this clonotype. The chain's CDR3 is CASSAEGLAGGYEQYF. CDR3 nucleotides: TGTGCCAGCAGCGCTGAGGGACTAGCGGGGGGCTACGAGCAGTACTTC. The chain uses TRBV5-5 and TRBJ2-7; TRBD2 aligns across 15 bases. Per germline, CDR1 SGHKS and CDR2 YYEKEE (reference sequence). Trimming cost V 4 bases and J 3 bases; bases outside gene matches: 5. The CDR3 is 16 residues long. The entire variable domain, with the rest obtained from reference TRBV5-5 and TRBJ2-7, is as follows: DAGVTQSPTHLIKTRGQQVTLRCSPISGHKSVSWYQQVLGQGPQFIFQYYEKEERGRGNFPDRFSARQFPNYSSELNVNALLLGDSALYLCASSAEGLAGGYEQYFGPGTRLTVT.

This CDR3 is CATSDTGTDTQYF. The CDR3 DNA follows: TGTGCCACCAGTGATACTGGAACAGATACGCAGTATTTT. The rearrangement links TRBV24-1 to TRBJ2-3; D is ambiguous. The CDR3 has 13 amino acids. Trimming removed 3 bases from V and 3 bases from J, with 6 bases in between. Germline assignment: CDR1 KGHDR and CDR2 SFDVKD.

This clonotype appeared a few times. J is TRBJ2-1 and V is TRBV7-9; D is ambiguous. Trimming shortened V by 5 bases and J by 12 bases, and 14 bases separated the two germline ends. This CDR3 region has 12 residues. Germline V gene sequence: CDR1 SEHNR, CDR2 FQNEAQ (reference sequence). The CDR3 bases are TGTGCCAGCAGCACCGGACCCCAAGGGCAGTTCTTC. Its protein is CASSTGPQGQFF.

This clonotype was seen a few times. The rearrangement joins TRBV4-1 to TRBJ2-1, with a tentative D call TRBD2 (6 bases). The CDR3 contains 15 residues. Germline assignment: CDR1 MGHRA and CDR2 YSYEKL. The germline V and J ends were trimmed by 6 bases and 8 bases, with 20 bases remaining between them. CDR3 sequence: CASRYRDLPNHEQFF. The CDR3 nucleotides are TGCGCCAGCAGATACCGGGACTTACCCAACCATGAGCAGTTCTTC.

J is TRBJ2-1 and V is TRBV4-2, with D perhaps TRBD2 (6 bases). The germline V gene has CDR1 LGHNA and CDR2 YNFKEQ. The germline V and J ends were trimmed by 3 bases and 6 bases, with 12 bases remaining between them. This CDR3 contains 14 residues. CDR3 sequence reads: CASSHPGLSNEQFF. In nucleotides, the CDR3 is TGTGCCAGCAGCCACCCAGGACTATCCAATGAGCAGTTCTTC.

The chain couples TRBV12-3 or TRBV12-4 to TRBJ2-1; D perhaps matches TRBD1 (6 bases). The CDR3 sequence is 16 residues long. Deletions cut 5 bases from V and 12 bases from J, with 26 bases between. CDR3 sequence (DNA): TGTGCCAGCAGTCCTCGGACAGCTCCCCTGAACGGAAGGCAGTTCTTC. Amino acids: CASSPRTAPLNGRQFF.

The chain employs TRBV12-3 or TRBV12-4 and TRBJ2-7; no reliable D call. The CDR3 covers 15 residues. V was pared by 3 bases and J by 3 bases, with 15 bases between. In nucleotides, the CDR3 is TGTGCCAGCAGTTTCTTTGCCATGTGGGGCTACGAGCAGTACGTC. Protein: CASSFFAMWGYEQYV.

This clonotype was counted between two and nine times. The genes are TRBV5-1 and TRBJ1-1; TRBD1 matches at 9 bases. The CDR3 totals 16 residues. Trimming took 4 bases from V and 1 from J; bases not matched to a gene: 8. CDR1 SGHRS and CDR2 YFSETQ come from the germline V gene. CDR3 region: CASSPWTGARNTEAFF. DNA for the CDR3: TGCGCCAGCAGCCCTTGGACAGGGGCTCGGAACACTGAAGCTTTCTTT.